One sample yielded the 24 T cell receptor beta chains listed below, sequenced in a study of T cell repertoires in cytomegalovirus infection. TCRdb reanalysed the reads using MiXCR and keeps one entry per CDR3 protein. In the table there are more than 500,000 distinct CDR3 sequences, 16% of which are singletons. The sequencing sample was made of CD8+ T cells from PBMCs. Receptor source: a human donor in good health (CMV status not recorded). Some clones in this sample may be carry-over from other donors' samples.

This chain links TRBV29-1 with TRBJ1-2; tentative D call: TRBD1 (5 bases). Germline V gives CDR1 SQVTM, CDR2 ANQGSEA. The CDR3 is 14 amino acids. V gave up 4 bases and J gave up 4 bases, with 16 bases separating them. The CDR3 DNA follows: TGCAGCGTTGGACCCCTGGGGGGTAGCTATGGCTACACCTTC. As protein: CSVGPLGGSYGYTF.

The table lists this clonotype with a few counts. The chain is built from TRBV12-3 or TRBV12-4 and TRBJ2-6; 7 bases agree with TRBD2. The CDR3 is 18 amino acids. The junction had 7 bases not matched to a gene; V was cut back by 2 bases and J by 0 bases. The CDR3 DNA is TGTGCCAGCAGTTTATCCTCGGCGGGGGTCTCTGGGGCCAACGTCCTGACTTTC. Its translation: CASSLSSAGVSGANVLTF.

The sample holds many counts of this clonotype. V gene TRBV7-8 combines with J gene TRBJ2-3, with 14 bases fitting TRBD2. The V and J ends lost 3 bases and 2 bases, in that order; junction bases with no gene match: 1. CDR3 size: 16 residues. The germline V gene has CDR1 SGHVS and CDR2 FQNEAQ. CDR3 bases: TGTGCCAGCAGCTTGGGACTAGCGGGAGTCACAGATACGCAGTATTTT. This codes for CASSLGLAGVTDTQYF.

This clonotype turned up a few times. The junction departs from the called germline gene at one end, perhaps through a read error. The chain employs TRBV12-5 and TRBJ1-5; D is uncertain. This CDR3 is built from 15 residues. Germline V gene data show CDR1 as LGHNT and CDR2 as FRNRAP. The CDR3 DNA sequence: TGTGCTAGTGGTTTGGGTAGGGCTAGCGATCAGCCCCAGCATTTT. This gives the protein CASGLGRASDQPQHF.

The rearrangement uses TRBV6-5 and TRBJ2-3; TRBD2 aligns across 9 bases. Germline assignment: CDR1 MNHEY and CDR2 SVGAGI. J was trimmed by 0 bases and V by 2 bases; bases with no gene match: 6. CDR3 length: 17 residues. CDR3 residues: CASSYRSLAGSTDTQYF. CDR3 bases: TGTGCCAGCAGTTACCGTAGTCTAGCGGGGAGCACAGATACGCAGTATTTT.

This clonotype was observed many times. The gene calls are TRBV7-9 and TRBJ1-1; 9 bases align to TRBD1. CDR1 is SEHNR, CDR2 FQNEAQ, per germline (reference sequence). CDR3 length equals 14 residues. After removal of 5 bases from V and 3 bases from J, the junction contained 4 bases not matched to a gene. The CDR3 DNA sequence: TGTGCCAGCAGCCCACAGGGGGCGGACACTGAAGCTTTCTTT. It codes for CASSPQGADTEAFF.

This clonotype was detected a few times. The junction departs from the called germline gene at one end, perhaps through a read error. The V call is TRBV20-1, the J call TRBJ2-2; D is unclear. Germline V CDR1 and CDR2: DFQATT, SNEGSKA (reference sequence). The CDR3 loop spans 14 amino acids. For the CDR3, the DNA is TGCAGTGCTAGAGATCCTCTACCCACCGGAGAGCTGTTTTTT. Translation: CSARDPLPTGELFF.

In the case of this clonotype: A read error is likely, as this CDR3 ends without the conserved phenylalanine or tryptophan. The chain uses TRBV6-6 and TRBJ1-1; the match to TRBD1 covers 8 bases. Germline values: CDR1 MNHNY, CDR2 SVGAGI (reference sequence). CDR3 length: 15 amino acids. With V trimmed by 4 bases and J by 10 bases, 14 bases remained unmatched. The CDR3 spells CASSLDRGALALAFY. The DNA for the CDR3 is TGTGCCAGCAGTTTAGACAGGGGAGCTCTTGCTTTAGCTTTCTAT.

The table lists this clonotype with many counts. This chain connects TRBV2 to TRBJ1-1; 9 positions agree with TRBD1. This CDR3 is 14 amino acids long. The germline CDR1 and CDR2 sequences are SNHLY and FYNNEI. V was pared by 6 bases and J by 3 bases, with 5 bases of the junction left unmatched. CDR3 sequence: CASRRDRADTEAFF. The DNA of the CDR3 is TGTGCCAGCAGGAGGGACAGGGCCGACACTGAAGCTTTCTTT.

This clonotype was seen ten or more times. The V gene is TRBV7-9, the J gene TRBJ2-7; tentatively, D is TRBD2 (5 bases). In germline, CDR1 is SEHNR, CDR2 FQNEAQ (reference sequence). The CDR3 is made up of 15 amino acids. The V and J ends lost 5 bases and 5 bases respectively, with 19 bases between them. CDR3 sequence (DNA): TGTGCCAGCAGCCAGTTCGCGGAGCGGCGCGACGAGCAGTACTTC. It translates to CASSQFAERRDEQYF.

V is TRBV2 and J is TRBJ2-5, with unresolved D. The V end was cut by 2 bases, the J end by 5 bases, with 12 bases between. The germline gives CDR1 SNHLY, CDR2 FYNNEI. This CDR3 has 14 amino acids. For the CDR3, the DNA is TGTGCCAGCAGTGAAAGTCGGGTAGAGGAGACCCAGTACTTC. As protein: CASSESRVEETQYF. The entire variable domain, with the rest obtained from reference TRBV2 and TRBJ2-5, is as follows: EPEVTQTPSHQVTQMGQEVILRCVPISNHLYFYWYRQILGQKVEFLVSFYNNEISEKSEIFDDQFSVERPDGSNFTLKIRSTKLEDSAMYFCASSESRVEETQYFGPGTRLLVL.

The gene calls are TRBV11-1 and TRBJ2-5; D might be TRBD1 (6 bases). The CDR3 length is 17 residues. The V end was cut by 1 base, the J end by 3 bases, with 18 bases between. The V gene's germline CDR1 is SGHAT and CDR2 FQDESV (reference sequence). The CDR3 loop is CASSLGANRVEKETQYF. DNA for the CDR3: TGTGCCAGCAGCTTAGGGGCTAACAGGGTGGAAAAAGAGACCCAGTACTTC.

This clonotype was observed a handful of times. The chain has TRBV3-1 and TRBJ2-5; 8 nucleotides align to TRBD2. The CDR3 runs 14 residues. The ends lost 3 bases at V and 9 bases at J; junction bases unmatched: 9. Germline assignment: CDR1 LGHDT and CDR2 YNNKEL (reference sequence). CDR3: CASSQGLEPPAQYF. CDR3 sequence (DNA): TGTGCCAGCAGCCAGGGACTAGAACCCCCTGCCCAGTACTTC.

Worth noting for this clonotype: Mismatch with germline at one junction end may stem from a read error. The genes are TRBV7-6 and TRBJ2-3; 9 bases fit TRBD1. Germline V lookup: CDR1 SGHVS, CDR2 FNYEAQ. This CDR3 has 19 amino acids. The CDR3 sequence is CASSYRDRAPGGISDMQYF. The CDR3 DNA is TGTGCCAGTAGTTACCGGGACAGGGCGCCCGGGGGCATATCAGATATGCAGTATTTT.

This clonotype was seen a few times. This chain uses TRBV2 with TRBJ2-1; D is perhaps TRBD1 (6 bases). The CDR3 spans 16 residues. Germline V gene sequence: CDR1 SNHLY, CDR2 FYNNEI. The ends were cut back, 5 bases at V and 4 bases at J, with 18 bases in the middle. The CDR3 coding sequence is TGTGCCAGCAGTCCGACTGCGGACAGAACGTACAATGAGCAGTTCTTC. Protein product: CASSPTADRTYNEQFF.

With respect to this clonotype: This sequence may be a read error, since a much larger clone differs from it by one base. J is TRBJ1-1 and V is TRBV12-3 or TRBV12-4, with D perhaps TRBD1 (5 bases). CDR3 length equals 15 residues. With 3 bases removed from V and 3 bases from J, the gap between germline ends came to 14 bases. The CDR3 reads CASSFRQMEHTEAFF. For the CDR3, the DNA is TGTGCCAGCAGTTTCCGACAGATGGAGCACACTGAAGCTTTCTTT.

A few counts support this clonotype. This chain connects TRBV19 to TRBJ2-7, with TRBD2 identical over 7 bases. The length of the CDR3 is 15 residues. J lost 6 bases, V lost 6 bases, and 14 bases had no gene match. CDR1 LNHDA and CDR2 SQIVND come from the germline V gene (reference sequence). CDR3 nucleotides: TGTGCCAGTAGCCCTGCGGGAGCGGGAAGTTTCGAGCAGTACTTC. Translated: CASSPAGAGSFEQYF.

This clonotype came up many times. This sequence joins TRBV10-3 and TRBJ1-1; D remains unclear. Germline V gene sequence: CDR1 ENHRY, CDR2 SYGVKD. Trimming removed 7 bases from V and 8 bases from J, with 8 bases in between. This CDR3 contains 10 residues. The CDR3 DNA reads TGTGCCATCACGGCAGTAGAAGCTTTCTTT. Its translation: CAITAVEAFF.

This clonotype occurred many times. V gene TRBV7-9 combines with J gene TRBJ2-5, with no clear D. Germline CDR1 is SEHNR and CDR2 is FQNEAQ (reference sequence). V was trimmed by 9 bases and J by 3 bases, leaving 11 bases between them. The CDR3 is made up of 12 amino acids. The CDR3 spells CASRPFEETQYF. The CDR3 coding sequence is TGTGCCAGTAGACCCTTCGAAGAGACCCAGTACTTC.

This clonotype was seen at least ten times. The chain has TRBV7-8 and TRBJ1-1; D unresolved. Germline-derived CDR1 and CDR2 are SGHVS and FQNEAQ. V lost 4 bases, J lost 8 bases, and 11 bases lay in between. CDR3 length equals 12 residues. The DNA of the CDR3 is TGTGCCAGCAGCTGGGTGCGGCAAGAAGCTTTCTTT. Protein: CASSWVRQEAFF.

In its sample, this clonotype was seen many times. This chain connects TRBV6-1 to TRBJ2-1; D gene unclear. The CDR3 is 13 residues long. Trimming pared 3 bases from V and 3 bases from J, leaving 6 bases between. Germline loops: CDR1 MNHNS, CDR2 SASEGT. CDR3 in DNA: TGTGCCAGCAGTGATTCAGTCTACAATGAGCAGTTCTTC. Its translation is CASSDSVYNEQFF.

V usage is TRBV9 and J usage is TRBJ2-2, with TRBD2 matching 13 bases. This CDR3 spans 17 amino acids. In germline, CDR1 is SGDLS, CDR2 YYNGEE. V was clipped by 0 bases and J by 5 bases; unmatched bases: 4. The CDR3 DNA is TGTGCCAGCAGCGTAGCACTAGCGGGAGGGAGGACCGGGGAGCTGTTTTTT. Translating gives CASSVALAGGRTGELFF.

This chain links TRBV20-1 with TRBJ2-7, with D possibly being TRBD1 (6 bases). The CDR3 totals 11 residues. CDR1 is DFQATT and CDR2 is SNEGSKA in the germline V gene (reference sequence). The V gene lost 3 bases and the J gene lost 7 bases, with 10 bases spanning the gap. DNA of the CDR3: TGCAGTGCTAGCGTACAGGGAGAGCAGTACTTC. Translating it yields CSASVQGEQYF.

The table lists this clonotype with a few counts. This CDR3 reads CASKGPQQETQYF. Here the CDR3 DNA reads TGTGCCAGCAAGGGGCCACAGCAAGAGACCCAGTACTTC. The rearrangement links TRBV2 to TRBJ2-5; D is perhaps TRBD1 (5 bases). The V end was cut by 7 bases, the J end by 2 bases, with 11 bases between. This CDR3 comprises 13 residues. Germline values: CDR1 SNHLY, CDR2 FYNNEI.